The entry below describes one T cell receptor beta chain. This record belongs to a study of blood T cell repertoires in COVID-19. Looking at the study overall: The United States, Italy and Spain supplied acute and convalescent COVID-19 samples. The cDNA or gDNA used as material had been derived from T cells, B-cell-depleted T cells, or PBMCs.

As handled by the study authors: Amplification of reference gene primers was used by the study to estimate nucleated cell counts. The protocol was immunoSEQ multiplex PCR, while the TCRdb copy is restricted to in-frame clones and leaves out a portion. V, J and clone size are those of that table, while D and trimming were read from the DNA. This table holds some 44,000 clones, about 80% found once. The CDR3 runs to 12 residues. CDR1 and CDR2 (germline): GTSNPN, SVGIG (reference sequence). The V end was cut by 4 bases, the J end by 5 bases, with 9 bases between. This receptor was identified in a woman aged 60 to 75 with acute or convalescent COVID-19. The V and J genes are TRBV30 and TRBJ2-1, with D possibly matching TRBD2 (5 bases). The sequenced sample consisted of peripheral blood. The CDR3 here is CAWTMEDNEQFF. DNA for the CDR3: TGTGCCTGGACCATGGAGGACAATGAGCAGTTCTTC.